This T cell receptor (beta chain) was identified during a study of T cell responses to AZD1222 COVID-19 vaccine. This CDR3 spans 16 amino acids. Germline loops: CDR1 SGHTS, CDR2 YDEGEE. Trimming took off 4 bases at V and 2 bases at J, with 19 bases between the two ends. The study pooled second doses at about 4 or about 12 weeks. Sequencing was performed with immunoSEQ multiplex PCR; in TCRdb, only in-frame clones are kept and a portion is missing. Among tens of thousands of clones listed, around 88% were seen once. As regards this clone: The antigen remains unidentified.

General study points: Distributed over spike, vaccine-associated CD4 TCRs predominated at 160-218 and 743-854. Clonal diversity was possibly underestimated, and the donors were mostly white British, with more females.

V is TRBV5-8 and J is TRBJ2-7, with a possible D match to TRBD2 (6 bases). Here the sequenced sample was peripheral blood, taken 28 days after the second AZD1222 dose. The clonotype was recovered from an adult who received the AZD1222 COVID-19 vaccine. DNA for the CDR3: TGTGCCAGCAGCAAGTCAACCGGGACTCTAACCTACGAGCAGTACTTC. Translation gives CASSKSTGTLTYEQYF.